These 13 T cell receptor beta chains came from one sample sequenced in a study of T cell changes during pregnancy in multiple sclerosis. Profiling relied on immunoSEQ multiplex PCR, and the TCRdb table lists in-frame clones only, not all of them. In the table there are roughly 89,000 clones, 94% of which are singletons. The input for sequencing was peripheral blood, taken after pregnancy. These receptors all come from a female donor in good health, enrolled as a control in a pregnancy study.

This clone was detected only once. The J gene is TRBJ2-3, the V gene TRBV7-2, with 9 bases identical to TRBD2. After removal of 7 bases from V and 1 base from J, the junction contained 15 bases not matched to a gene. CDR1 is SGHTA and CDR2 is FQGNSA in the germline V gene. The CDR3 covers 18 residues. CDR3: CASTPISGSLPRTDTQYF. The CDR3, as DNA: TGTGCCAGCACCCCCATTAGCGGGAGCCTACCCCGCACAGATACGCAGTATTTT.

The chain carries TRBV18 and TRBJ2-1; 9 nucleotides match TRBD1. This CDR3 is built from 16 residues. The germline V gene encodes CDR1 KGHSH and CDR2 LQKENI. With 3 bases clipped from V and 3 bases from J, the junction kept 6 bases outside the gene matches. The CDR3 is CASSPTTGGVYNEQFF. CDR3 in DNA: TGTGCCAGCTCACCTACGACAGGGGGAGTCTACAATGAGCAGTTCTTC.

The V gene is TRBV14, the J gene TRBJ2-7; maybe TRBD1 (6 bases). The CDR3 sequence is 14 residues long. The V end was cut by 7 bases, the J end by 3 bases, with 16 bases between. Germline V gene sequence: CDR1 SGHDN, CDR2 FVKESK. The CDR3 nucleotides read TGTGCCAGCATCCGCCAGGCAGGGGTCTACGAGCAGTACTTC. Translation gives CASIRQAGVYEQYF. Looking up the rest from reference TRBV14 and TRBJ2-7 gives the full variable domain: EAGVTQFPSHSVIEKGQTVTLRCDPISGHDNLYWYRRVMGKEIKFLLHFVKESKQDESGMPNNRFLAERTGGTYSTLKVQPAELEDSGVYFCASIRQAGVYEQYFGPGTRLTVT.

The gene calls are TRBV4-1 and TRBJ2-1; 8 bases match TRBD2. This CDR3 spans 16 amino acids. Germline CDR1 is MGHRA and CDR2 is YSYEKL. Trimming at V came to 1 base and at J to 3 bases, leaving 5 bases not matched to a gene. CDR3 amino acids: CASSQVRLAIYNEQFF. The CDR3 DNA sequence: TGCGCCAGCAGCCAAGTTCGACTAGCGATCTACAATGAGCAGTTCTTC.

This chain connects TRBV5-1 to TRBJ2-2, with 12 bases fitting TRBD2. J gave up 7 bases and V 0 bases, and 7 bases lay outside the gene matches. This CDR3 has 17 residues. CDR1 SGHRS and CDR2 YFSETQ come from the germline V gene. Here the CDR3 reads CASSLGTSGTSGGELFF. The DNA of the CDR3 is TGCGCCAGCAGCTTGGGGACTAGCGGGACGAGTGGCGGGGAGCTGTTTTTT.

CDR3 residues: CASSVGGQNTEAFF. The CDR3, as DNA: TGTGCCAGCAGCGTGGGCGGACAGAACACTGAAGCTTTCTTT. J is TRBJ1-1 and V is TRBV9; TRBD1 might be the D (5 bases). The CDR3 length is 14 residues. The ends were cut back, 2 bases at V and 1 base at J, with 9 bases in the middle. Germline loops: CDR1 SGDLS, CDR2 YYNGEE.

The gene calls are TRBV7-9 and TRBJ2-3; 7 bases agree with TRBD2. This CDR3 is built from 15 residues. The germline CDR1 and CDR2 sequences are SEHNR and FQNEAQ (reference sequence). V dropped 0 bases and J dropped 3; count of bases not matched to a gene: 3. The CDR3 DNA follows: TGTGCCAGCAGCTTAGCGGGAGGGGCAACAGATACGCAGTATTTT. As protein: CASSLAGGATDTQYF. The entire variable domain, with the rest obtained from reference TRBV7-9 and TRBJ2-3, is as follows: DTGVSQNPRHKITKRGQNVTFRCDPISEHNRLYWYRQTLGQGPEFLTYFQNEAQLEKSRLLSDRFSAERPKGSFSTLEIQRTEQGDSAMYLCASSLAGGATDTQYFGPGTRLTVL.

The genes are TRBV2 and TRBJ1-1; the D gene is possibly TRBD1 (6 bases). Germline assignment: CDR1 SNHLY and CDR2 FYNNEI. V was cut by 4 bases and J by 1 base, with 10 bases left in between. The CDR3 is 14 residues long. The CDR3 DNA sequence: TGTGCCAGCAGTGCTGGGACACCGAACACTGAAGCTTTCTTT. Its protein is CASSAGTPNTEAFF.

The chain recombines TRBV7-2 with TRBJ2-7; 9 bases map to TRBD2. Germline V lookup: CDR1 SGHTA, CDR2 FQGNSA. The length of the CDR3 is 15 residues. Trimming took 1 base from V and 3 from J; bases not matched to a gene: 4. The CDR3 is CASSLEGLASYEQYF. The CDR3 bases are TGTGCCAGCAGCTTAGAGGGACTAGCAAGCTACGAGCAGTACTTC.

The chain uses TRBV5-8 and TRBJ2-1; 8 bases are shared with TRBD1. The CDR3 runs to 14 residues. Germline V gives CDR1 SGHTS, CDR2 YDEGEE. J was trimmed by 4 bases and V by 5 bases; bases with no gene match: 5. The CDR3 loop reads CASSKNRGYNEQFF. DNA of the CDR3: TGTGCCAGCAGTAAGAACAGGGGGTACAATGAGCAGTTCTTC.

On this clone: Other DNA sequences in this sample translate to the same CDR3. The CDR3: CASSQETSGAYNEQFF. In DNA, the CDR3 is TGTGCCAGCAGCCAAGAAACTAGCGGGGCCTACAATGAGCAGTTCTTC. This sequence joins TRBV4-2 and TRBJ2-1; 10 bases fit TRBD2. The CDR3 extends over 16 amino acids. V dropped 0 bases and J dropped 2; count of bases not matched to a gene: 1. Germline assignment: CDR1 LGHNA and CDR2 YNFKEQ.

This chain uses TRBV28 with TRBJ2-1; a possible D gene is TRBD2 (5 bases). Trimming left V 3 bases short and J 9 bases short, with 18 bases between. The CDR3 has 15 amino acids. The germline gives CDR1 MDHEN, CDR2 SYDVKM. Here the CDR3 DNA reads TGTGCCAGCAGTTTCCCTCAGGAGCGGTATCTTGAGCAGTTCTTC. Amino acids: CASSFPQERYLEQFF.

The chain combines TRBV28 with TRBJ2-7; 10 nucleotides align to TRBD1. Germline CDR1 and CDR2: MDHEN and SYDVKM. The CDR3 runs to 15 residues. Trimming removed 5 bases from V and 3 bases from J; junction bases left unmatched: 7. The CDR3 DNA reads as TGTGCCAGCAGTCATCTGACAGGGGGCGACTACGAGCAGTACTTC. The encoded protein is CASSHLTGGDYEQYF.